A selection of T cell receptor beta chains follows, all from one sample in a study of CD8 T cells in ankylosing spondylitis. TCRdb reprocessed the 5' RACE reads with MiXCR, giving one entry per CDR3 protein. The table lists fewer than 650,000 distinct CDR3 sequences, more than 9.5% of them singletons, with around 7% in the top ten. Sequencing input: blood, either unsorted or a sorted T cell fraction (not recorded which). These receptors were taken from a male donor with ankylosing spondylitis. Both conserved end residues are trimmed from each CDR3.

v_call	j_call	cdr3_length	cdr3_aa
TRBV20-1	TRBJ2-3	13	SARGDRANTDTQY
TRBV5-1	TRBJ2-1	14	ASTRPASGRANEQF
TRBV27	TRBJ1-2	10	ASSSRDYGYT
TRBV7-2	TRBJ2-1	15	ASSLASGTTAFGEQF
TRBV5-5	TRBJ2-1	15	ASSSHRAGGSYNEQF
TRBV20-1	TRBJ2-1	12	SAITSGSYNEQF
TRBV5-1	TRBJ2-1	12	ASSPGKGFNEQF
TRBV12-3/TRBV12-4	TRBJ2-5	12	ASNWGALRETQY
TRBV25-1	TRBJ1-2	10	ASRVGQGGYT
TRBV9	TRBJ2-1	13	ASSVGTSSNNEQF
TRBV20-1	TRBJ1-3	15	SASPKLTRSLGNTIY
TRBV20-1	TRBJ1-1	11	SARRGVDTEAF
TRBV5-1	TRBJ1-1	13	ASSTSSGLNTEAF
TRBV30	TRBJ2-2	12	AWSGTSDGGELF
TRBV2	TRBJ1-1	12	ASSVGPGVTEAF
TRBV20-1	TRBJ1-2	10	SQTGVGYGYT